Here is one T cell receptor beta chain with its context. The CDR3 loop spans 14 amino acids. V lost 3 bases to trimming and J lost 3 bases, with 12 bases between them. The V gene's germline CDR1 is SGDLS and CDR2 YYNGEE. The data stem from a study of blood T cell repertoires in COVID-19. The wider study: The origin of the acute and convalescent COVID-19 samples was the United States, Italy and Spain. Sources were T cells, B-cell-depleted T cells, or PBMCs; the material itself was cDNA or gDNA.

Study processing details: Nucleated cell number was recorded as an estimate derived from reference gene primer amplification. Measured with immunoSEQ multiplex PCR; TCRdb has only the in-frame clones, and not every one. For V, J and clone size, that table is used; D and trimming come from the DNA. The sample carries about 130,000 clones, around 85% recorded once. The TCR was taken from a human donor in a cohort sampled during active COVID-19. The chain carries TRBV9 and TRBJ1-2, with D possibly TRBD1 on 6 matching bases. The sequenced sample consisted of peripheral blood. The CDR3 DNA reads TGTGCCAGCAGCGCCTCCGGACAGCACTATGGCTACACCTTC. Translated: CASSASGQHYGYTF.